The 20 T cell receptor beta chains in this list originate from one sample, sequenced in a study of CD8+CD57+ T cells in acquired aplastic anemia. The template used for profiling TCR beta VDJ and CDR3 was genomic DNA. One entry per CDR3 protein, called by TCRdb with MiXCR from the reads. The repertoire has roughly 170,000 distinct CDR3 sequences, around 50% of them found once; the top ten carry roughly 13%. Patients included in sequencing had previously demonstrated CD8+CD57+ cell expansion by flow cytometry. Sequencing input: sorted CD4+, CD8+, or CD8+CD57+ T cells (not recorded which) from PBMCs. These receptors were taken from a human donor with aplastic anemia.

V usage is TRBV19 and J usage is TRBJ2-1; TRBD2 matches 12 bases. With V trimmed by 1 base and J by 5 bases, 6 bases remained unmatched. The CDR3 is made up of 17 amino acids. CDR1 LNHDA and CDR2 SQIVND come from the germline V gene (reference sequence). The CDR3 is CASSIASGGADHNEQFF. The CDR3 bases are TGTGCCAGTAGTATAGCTAGCGGGGGGGCGGACCACAATGAGCAGTTCTTC.

The V call is TRBV29-1, the J call TRBJ2-7; TRBD1 is a possible D gene (6 bases). Germline CDR1 and CDR2: SQVTM and ANQGSEA. The CDR3 length is 11 residues. Trimming removed 6 bases from V and 6 bases from J, with 12 bases in between. The CDR3 region is CSVAIRGEQYF. CDR3 DNA sequence: TGCAGCGTAGCAATCAGGGGCGAGCAGTACTTC.

V is TRBV2 and J is TRBJ2-7; TRBD1 aligns across 8 bases. CDR3 length equals 14 residues. V lost 7 bases and J lost 7; bases outside the gene matches: 12. Germline V gives CDR1 SNHLY, CDR2 FYNNEI. In DNA, the CDR3 is TGTGCCAGCATTGGGACAGGCCGCCCTAAGGAGCAGTACTTC. Residues: CASIGTGRPKEQYF.

This clonotype was recorded a few times. The CDR3 sequence is CASSYGTTNTGELFF. The CDR3 coding sequence is TGTGCCAGCAGTTACGGCACAACGAACACCGGGGAGCTGTTTTTT. This chain links TRBV28 with TRBJ2-2; D is undetermined. Germline V gives CDR1 MDHEN, CDR2 SYDVKM. This CDR3 spans 15 amino acids. V shed 4 bases and J shed 0 bases, with 9 bases lying between them.

As to this clonotype: This may arise from a read error, as a much more abundant clone is one base away. The J gene is TRBJ2-3, the V gene TRBV6-2 or TRBV6-3; D gene uncertain. This CDR3 is built from 15 residues. In germline, CDR1 is MNHEY, CDR2 SVGEGT. The CDR3, as DNA: TGTGCCAACAGTGCCGACCCCCCGAGAATGGATACGCAGTATTTT. Its translation: CANSADPPRMDTQYF.

This clonotype showed up many times. The J gene is TRBJ2-3, the V gene TRBV4-1; perhaps TRBD2 as D (6 bases). V was clipped by 3 bases and J by 2 bases, with 18 bases between them. There are 17 residues in the CDR3. Per germline, CDR1 MGHRA and CDR2 YSYEKL. The CDR3 is CASSQTERLDPTDTQYF. Written as DNA, the CDR3 is TGCGCCAGCAGCCAGACAGAGAGACTAGACCCCACAGATACGCAGTATTTT.

The chain links TRBV6-1 to TRBJ2-3, with D possibly matching TRBD2 (6 bases). CDR1 is MNHNS, CDR2 SASEGT, per germline. Trimming shortened V by 2 bases and J by 4 bases, and 22 bases separated the two germline ends. The CDR3 runs 18 residues. This CDR3 is CASSETHSGGLDADTQYF. The CDR3 bases are TGTGCCAGCAGTGAAACCCATTCCGGGGGACTTGACGCAGATACGCAGTATTTT.

The V call is TRBV2, the J call TRBJ1-2, with D maybe TRBD1 (6 bases). The germline V gene has CDR1 SNHLY and CDR2 FYNNEI. V lost 9 bases and J 8 bases, leaving 19 bases between the germline ends. The CDR3 is 13 residues long. CDR3 amino acids: CASTGLRTRGYTF. As DNA, the CDR3 is TGTGCCAGTACAGGGTTACGAACCCGGGGCTACACCTTC.

The chain couples TRBV10-1 to TRBJ2-7, with 12 bases lining up with TRBD2. Germline V lookup: CDR1 WNHNN, CDR2 SYGVQD (reference sequence). The CDR3 contains 16 residues. V trimming: 0 bases; J trimming: 4 bases; junction bases outside the gene matches: 4. In nucleotides, the CDR3 is TGCGCCAGCAGTGAGTCGGCTAGCGGGGGGGATTACGAGCAGTACTTC. Its protein is CASSESASGGDYEQYF.

V is TRBV12-3 or TRBV12-4 and J is TRBJ1-2; TRBD1 matches at 12 bases. Trimming cost V 5 bases and J 5 bases; bases outside gene matches: 18. The CDR3 contains 19 residues. CDR3 protein: CASSPGTGGADPREYGYTF. The CDR3 nucleotides read TGTGCCAGCAGTCCCGGGACAGGGGGCGCTGACCCACGGGAGTATGGCTACACCTTC.

This clonotype was seen only a few times. The chain links TRBV28 to TRBJ1-1; maybe TRBD1 (5 bases). The CDR3 has 14 amino acids. Germline assignment: CDR1 MDHEN and CDR2 SYDVKM. V gave up 9 bases and J gave up 4 bases, with 18 bases separating them. CDR3 protein: CASTPPGGGTEAFF. CDR3 nucleotide sequence: TGTGCCAGTACTCCGCCCGGGGGAGGCACTGAAGCTTTCTTT.

Turning to this clonotype: The junction and the germline gene differ at one end; a read error may be behind it. The chain employs TRBV15 and TRBJ1-3; TRBD1 is a possible D gene (5 bases). The CDR3 loop spans 14 amino acids. From germline, CDR1 is LNHNV and CDR2 YYDKDF (reference sequence). This CDR3 reads CATSGDGGVNTIYF. Written as DNA, the CDR3 is TGTGCCACCAGCGGAGATGGAGGGGTAAACACCATATATTTT.

The V call is TRBV10-3, the J call TRBJ1-3; D uncertain. This CDR3 has 15 residues. Germline values: CDR1 ENHRY, CDR2 SYGVKD. Trimming left V 0 bases short and J 0 bases short, with 6 bases between. As DNA, the CDR3 is TGTGCCATCAGTGAGTCGACTAACTCTGGAAACACCATATATTTT. Protein sequence: CAISESTNSGNTIYF.

The rearrangement uses TRBV20-1 and TRBJ2-7; D call uncertain. The germline CDR1 and CDR2 sequences are DFQATT and SNEGSKA (reference sequence). V shed 7 bases and J shed 2 bases, with 15 bases lying between them. CDR3 length equals 13 residues. CDR3 residues: CSGSQVVAYEQYF. The CDR3 nucleotides are TGCAGTGGGTCTCAGGTAGTAGCCTACGAGCAGTACTTC.

The gene calls are TRBV9 and TRBJ2-3, with 9 positions matching TRBD1. Germline trimming cut 0 bases from V and 2 bases from J; bases unmatched to any gene: 4. Germline V gene data show CDR1 as SGDLS and CDR2 as YYNGEE. This CDR3 comprises 16 residues. The CDR3 loop is CASSVETGGPTDTQYF. CDR3 nucleotide sequence: TGTGCCAGCAGCGTAGAGACAGGGGGGCCCACAGATACGCAGTATTTT. The complete variable domain, with remaining parts taken from reference TRBV9 and TRBJ2-3, reads DSGVTQTPKHLITATGQRVTLRCSPRSGDLSVYWYQQSLDQGLQFLIQYYNGEERAKGNILERFSAQQFPDLHSELNLSSLELGDSALYFCASSVETGGPTDTQYFGPGTRLTVL.

V is TRBV5-1 and J is TRBJ2-7; TRBD1 agrees at 11 bases. J was trimmed by 1 base and V by 5 bases; bases with no gene match: 8. CDR1 SGHRS and CDR2 YFSETQ come from the germline V gene. The CDR3 contains 16 residues. The CDR3 nucleotides are TGCGCCAGCAGGCTCGGACAGGGGGCGGGTTCCTACGAGCAGTACTTC. Residues: CASRLGQGAGSYEQYF.

This clonotype was recorded once. V gene TRBV7-9 combines with J gene TRBJ1-1; a weak D match, TRBD1 (5 bases). Trimming took 2 bases from V and 2 from J, leaving 12 bases between them. This CDR3 has 15 residues. Germline CDR1 is SEHNR and CDR2 is FQNEAQ (reference sequence). In DNA form, the CDR3 reads TGTGCCAGCAGCTTAACTCTCAGGGTAAACACTGAAGCTTTCTTT. It encodes CASSLTLRVNTEAFF. Full variable domain (missing parts from reference TRBV7-9 and TRBJ1-1): DTGVSQNPRHKITKRGQNVTFRCDPISEHNRLYWYRQTLGQGPEFLTYFQNEAQLEKSRLLSDRFSAERPKGSFSTLEIQRTEQGDSAMYLCASSLTLRVNTEAFFGQGTRLTVV.

The chain couples TRBV7-3 to TRBJ1-3; D gene uncertain. Germline V lookup: CDR1 SGHTA, CDR2 FQGTGA. The CDR3 covers 13 residues. Deletions cut 5 bases from V and 0 bases from J, with 5 bases between. CDR3 loop: CASSQHSGNTIYF. DNA of the CDR3: TGTGCCAGCAGCCAACACTCTGGAAACACCATATATTTT. Looking up the rest from reference TRBV7-3 and TRBJ1-3 gives the full variable domain: GAGVSQTPSNKVTEKGKYVELRCDPISGHTALYWYRQSLGQGPEFLIYFQGTGAADDSGLPNDRFFAVRPEGSVSTLKIQRTERGDSAVYLCASSQHSGNTIYFGEGSWLTVV.

The chain uses TRBV25-1 and TRBJ1-5, with D perhaps TRBD1 (5 bases). The V end lost 2 bases, the J end lost 6 bases, and 14 bases lay between the germline ends. Germline values: CDR1 MGHDK, CDR2 SYGVNS. This CDR3 contains 15 residues. CDR3 residues: CASSEGRVVGQPQHF. CDR3 sequence (DNA): TGTGCCAGCAGTGAAGGCAGGGTGGTTGGTCAGCCCCAGCATTTT.

The J gene is TRBJ1-5, the V gene TRBV10-1, with 11 bases fitting TRBD1. With 11 bases clipped from V and 7 bases from J, the junction kept 10 bases outside the gene matches. CDR1 and CDR2 from the germline V gene are WNHNN and SYGVQD (reference sequence). The CDR3 is 14 amino acids. This CDR3 reads CAPFGDRGKQPQHF. The CDR3 nucleotides read TGCGCCCCCTTCGGGGACAGGGGGAAACAGCCCCAGCATTTT.